This is a list of T cell receptor beta chains from one sample in a study of tumor-infiltrating T cells and Merkel cell polyomavirus. Only in-frame clones appear in the TCRdb table, and some are missing; sequencing was by immunoSEQ multiplex PCR. The table has more than 20,000 clones, 87% seen once. Sequenced input: lymph node tissue. The receptors come from a man aged 50 to 59 with Merkel cell carcinoma. Each CDR3 is given with its conserved first and last residue. D genes are given only for firm matches. Only part of the rows carry a size: once, few, many, or a class if the clone is expanded.

V gene,CDR3 length,D gene,clone size,J gene,CDR3 DNA,CDR3 protein
TRBV6-1,17,-,-,TRBJ1-5,TGTGCCAGCAGTGACGGGGTGGGGGGGCCGGGCAATCAGCCCCAGCATTTT,CASSDGVGGPGNQPQHF
TRBV4-1,19,TRBD1,-,TRBJ1-2,TGCGCCAGCAGCCAACCCTTCTCTCCGGGACAGGACCCTAGTTATGGCTACACCTTC,CASSQPFSPGQDPSYGYTF
TRBV28,16,TRBD1,-,TRBJ2-1,TGTGCCAGCAGTTTGGACAGGGGCGGTAGGGTGAATGAGCAGTTCTTC,CASSLDRGGRVNEQFF
TRBV28,15,-,-,TRBJ1-3,TGTGCCAGCAGTAACAGGGTACCGGGAGGAAACACCATATATTTT,CASSNRVPGGNTIYF
TRBV30,12,TRBD1,-,TRBJ1-2,TGTGCCTGGAACAGGGGAAACTATGGCTACACCTTC,CAWNRGNYGYTF
TRBV2,16,TRBD1,-,TRBJ1-5,TGTGCCAGCAGTGAAGCGGGCCCTGGGACAGTCCAGCCCCAGCATTTT,CASSEAGPGTVQPQHF
TRBV9,15,TRBD1,-,TRBJ1-4,TGTGCCAGCAGCGGGGGACAGGGCATAAATGAAAAACTGTTTTTT,CASSGGQGINEKLFF
TRBV7-3,13,-,-,TRBJ2-1,TGTGCCAGCAGCCCTGGGCAATACAATGAGCAGTTCTTC,CASSPGQYNEQFF
TRBV19,14,-,-,TRBJ1-2,TGTGCCAGTAGTATAGTCGTCCGGGGAGGTGGCTACACCTTC,CASSIVVRGGGYTF
TRBV7-2,11,-,-,TRBJ1-1,TGTGCCAGCAGCCTAGGAGGGGAAGCTTTCTTT,CASSLGGEAFF
TRBV6-6,16,TRBD1,-,TRBJ1-5,TGTGCCAGCAGACGCCGAGGACAGGGGAGCAATCAGCCCCAGCATTTT,CASRRRGQGSNQPQHF
TRBV5-4,17,-,-,TRBJ1-3,TGTGCCAGCAGCTTGGGCCCAGGGGCCGGGGCTGGAAACACCATATATTTT,CASSLGPGAGAGNTIYF
TRBV6-1,13,-,-,TRBJ2-5,TGTGCCAGCAGCCTACCGGGTCAAGAGACCCAGTACTTC,CASSLPGQETQYF
TRBV9,16,-,-,TRBJ2-1,TGTGCCAGCAGCGTAGAAAGCCGTGGCTCCTACAATGAGCAGTTCTTC,CASSVESRGSYNEQFF
TRBV28,14,TRBD2,-,TRBJ2-7,TGTGCCAGCAGTTTACGCGGGAGGGCCCTCGAGCAGTACTTC,CASSLRGRALEQYF
TRBV13,18,TRBD2,-,TRBJ2-7,TGTGCCAGCAGCTCGCGGGAGGAAGCGGGGGGGCCCTCCTACGAGCAGTACTTC,CASSSREEAGGPSYEQYF
TRBV19,13,TRBD1,-,TRBJ1-5,TGTGCCAGTTCGACAGGGTGGCGGCAGCCCCAGCATTTT,CASSTGWRQPQHF
TRBV6-1,12,-,-,TRBJ1-2,TGTGCCAGCACTCTGAGGGGGGGAGGCTACACCTTC,CASTLRGGGYTF
TRBV7-9,15,TRBD1,-,TRBJ1-2,TGTGCCAGCAGCCCAATGGACAGGGCCCTTGGTGGCTACACCTTC,CASSPMDRALGGYTF
TRBV2,16,TRBD1,few,TRBJ1-2,TGTGCCAGCACCCTTAAGGCCTTTCCAGGGGGACTCGGCTACACCTTC,CASTLKAFPGGLGYTF
TRBV19,15,-,-,TRBJ1-5,TGTGCCAGTAGCCAATCCCCAGGGGGCAATCAGCCCCAGCATTTT,CASSQSPGGNQPQHF
TRBV6-5,14,-,once,TRBJ2-7,TGTGCCAGCAGTTCCAGGACTGTAACCTACGAGCAGTACTTC,CASSSRTVTYEQYF
TRBV10-2,15,TRBD1,-,TRBJ2-5,TGCGCCAGCAGTGAACCCCAGGGGGCTCGAGAGACCCAGTACTTC,CASSEPQGARETQYF
TRBV6-1,14,-,-,TRBJ1-6,TGTGCCAGTCGTCGGACATTTCCGAATTCACCCCTCCACTTT,CASRRTFPNSPLHF
TRBV5-4,14,TRBD1,-,TRBJ2-7,TGTGCCAGCAGCTTGGGTAGGGGGCAACACGAGCAGTACTTC,CASSLGRGQHEQYF
TRBV19,15,TRBD1,-,TRBJ1-4,TGTGCCAGTAGTGCCGGGACAGCCACGAATGAAAAACTGTTTTTT,CASSAGTATNEKLFF
TRBV28,15,TRBD1,-,TRBJ2-7,TGTGCCAGCAGCCCGACAGGGACGAGGGAGTACGAGCAGTACTTC,CASSPTGTREYEQYF
TRBV5-1,15,TRBD1,few,TRBJ2-7,TGCGCCAGCAGCTCCGCAGGGGGCGCAGGCTACGAGCAGTACTTC,CASSSAGGAGYEQYF
TRBV25-1,16,TRBD1,-,TRBJ1-3,TGTGCCAGCAGTGAATATGGACAGGGCTTTGGAAACACCATATATTTT,CASSEYGQGFGNTIYF
TRBV27,13,-,-,TRBJ1-6,TGTGCCAGCAGTTTGACAAGCTATTCACCCCTCCACTTT,CASSLTSYSPLHF
TRBV6-4,17,-,-,TRBJ2-5,TGTGCCAGCAGTGACTCGAACTTAAGGGGGTATGGGGAGACCCAGTACTTC,CASSDSNLRGYGETQYF
TRBV19,14,-,once,TRBJ1-5,TGTGCCAGTAGCTTGGACAAATGGAATCAGCCCCAGCATTTT,CASSLDKWNQPQHF
TRBV5-5,16,TRBD2,-,TRBJ2-3,TGTGCCAGCAGCTTGGCGGGGGGGCCTAGCACAGATACGCAGTATTTT,CASSLAGGPSTDTQYF
TRBV28,11,-,-,TRBJ2-7,TGTGCCAGCAACAATGGTTTCCGGAGGCACTTC,CASNNGFRRHF
TRBV27,14,-,-,TRBJ2-5,TGTGCCAGCAGTTTAAGTCCCTACGAGGAGACCCAGTACTTC,CASSLSPYEETQYF
TRBV30,15,TRBD2,-,TRBJ2-7,TGTGCCTGGAGTCCCCCGGCGGGAGGTACCTACGAGCAGTACTTC,CAWSPPAGGTYEQYF
TRBV6-5,14,-,-,TRBJ2-3,TGTGCCAGCAGTCCGGGACACAGCACAGATACGCAGTATTTT,CASSPGHSTDTQYF
TRBV5-5,14,-,-,TRBJ2-7,TGTGCCAGCAGCCGAGACGGGTTCTCCTACGAGCAGTACTTC,CASSRDGFSYEQYF